This T cell receptor beta chain was documented in a study of T cells in Graves' hyperthyroidism and ophthalmopathy. The CDR3 extends over 14 amino acids. The germline gives CDR1 SGHAT, CDR2 FQNNGV. V lost 5 bases and J 2 bases, leaving 12 bases between the germline ends. Amplified regions were TCR beta CDR3 sequences from RNA transcripts. During a first-round RT-PCR of the TCR CDR3, the HTBI primer set was used. Using its own MiXCR run on the multiplex PCR reads, TCRdb lists one record per CDR3 protein. This sample has hundreds of thousands of distinct CDR3 sequences, with approximately 14% found just once. Uncontrolled infection, other autoimmune disease, pregnancy or lactation barred patients from enrollment. 10 ml fresh peripheral blood yielded the PBMCs. This clonotype was picked up many times.

Sequences were obtained from blood. The V gene is TRBV11-2, the J gene TRBJ1-1, with D hard to call. The sequence derives from a woman between 18 and 29 years old with Graves' hyperthyroidism. This chain's CDR3 is CASSPSRQNTEAFF. CDR3 in DNA: TGTGCCAGCAGCCCGAGCCGACAAAACACTGAAGCTTTCTTT. Based on the CDR3 plus reference TRBV11-2 and TRBJ1-1, the full variable domain is EAGVAQSPRYKIIEKRQSVAFWCNPISGHATLYWYQQILGQGPKLLIQFQNNGVVDDSQLPKDRFSAERLKGVDSTLKIQPAKLEDSAVYLCASSPSRQNTEAFFGQGTRLTVV.